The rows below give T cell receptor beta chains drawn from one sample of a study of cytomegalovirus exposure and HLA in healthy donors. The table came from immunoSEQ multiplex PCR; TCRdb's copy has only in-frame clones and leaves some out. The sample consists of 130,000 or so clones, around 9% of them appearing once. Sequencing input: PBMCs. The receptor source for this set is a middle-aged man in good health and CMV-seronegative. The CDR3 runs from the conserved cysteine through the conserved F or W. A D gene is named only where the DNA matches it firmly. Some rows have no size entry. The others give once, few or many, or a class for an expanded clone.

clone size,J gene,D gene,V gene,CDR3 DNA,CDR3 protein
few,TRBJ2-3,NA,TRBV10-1,TGCGCCAGCAGTGAGTCGCCGACAACTAGCACAGATACGCAGTATTTT,CASSESPTTSTDTQYF
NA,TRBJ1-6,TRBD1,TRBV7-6,TGTGCCAGCAGCTTAGGGGACAGGAGTAATTCACCCCTCCACTTT,CASSLGDRSNSPLHF
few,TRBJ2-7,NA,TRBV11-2,TGTGCCAGCAGCCTTGGGGGGGCTACCTACGAGCAGTACTTC,CASSLGGATYEQYF
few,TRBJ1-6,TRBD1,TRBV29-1,TGCAGCGTTGAAGTCCCTCGGGACAGGGGAAAGGTACACTCACCCCTCCACTTT,CSVEVPRDRGKVHSPLHF
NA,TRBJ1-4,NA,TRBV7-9,TGTGCCAGCAGCGACCCACAGGGTTCTAATGAAAAACTGTTTTTT,CASSDPQGSNEKLFF
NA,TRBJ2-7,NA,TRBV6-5,TGTGCCAGCAGTTACGGGTCAATGAGCGACGAGCAGTACTTC,CASSYGSMSDEQYF
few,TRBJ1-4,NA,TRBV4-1,TGCGCCAGCAGCCCCGGCGGAGGCACGTTCAATGAAAAACTGTTTTTT,CASSPGGGTFNEKLFF
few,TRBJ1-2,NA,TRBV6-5,TGTGCCAGCAGTTACCGGGGATCGAATGGCTACACCTTC,CASSYRGSNGYTF
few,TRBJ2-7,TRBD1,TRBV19,TGTGCCAGTAGTATTGAGGACAGGGGCTACGAGCAGTACTTC,CASSIEDRGYEQYF
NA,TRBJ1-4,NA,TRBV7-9,TGTGCCAGCAGCTTGGCGGGAGCTAATGAAAAACTGTTTTTT,CASSLAGANEKLFF
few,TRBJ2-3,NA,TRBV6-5,TGTGCCAGCGCGCGGGGGCAGGTGGATACGCAGTATTTT,CASARGQVDTQYF
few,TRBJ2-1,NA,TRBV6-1,TGTGCCAGCAGTGAAGCGGGGGGATCGTACAATGAGCAGTTCTTC,CASSEAGGSYNEQFF
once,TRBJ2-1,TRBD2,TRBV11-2,TGTGCCAGCAGCTTAAGTTGGACGGGGGGGCGGAATGAGCAGTTCTTC,CASSLSWTGGRNEQFF
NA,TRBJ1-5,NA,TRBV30,TGTGCCTGGAGTGCCCCTGGACAGTTCAATCAGCCCCAGCATTTT,CAWSAPGQFNQPQHF
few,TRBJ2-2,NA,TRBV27,TGTGCCAGCAGTTTAAACAGGGCGGGGAACACCGGGGAGCTGTTTTTT,CASSLNRAGNTGELFF
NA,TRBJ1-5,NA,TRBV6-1,TGTGCCAGCAGTGAATTACAGGAGAATCAGCCCCAGCATTTT,CASSELQENQPQHF
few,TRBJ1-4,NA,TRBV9,TGTGCCAGCAGCGTAGCTACGGGAGGGATCGAAAAACTGTTTTTT,CASSVATGGIEKLFF
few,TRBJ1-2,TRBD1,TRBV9,TGTGCCAGCAGCGCGCAGGGGGCCTGGGAGGGCTACACCTTC,CASSAQGAWEGYTF
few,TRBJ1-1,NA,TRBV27,TGTGCCACCATGGAGGGCATCGGCACTGAAGCTTTCTTT,CATMEGIGTEAFF
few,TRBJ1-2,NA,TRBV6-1,TGTGCCAGCAGTTCGACAGCTAACTATGGCTACACCTTC,CASSSTANYGYTF
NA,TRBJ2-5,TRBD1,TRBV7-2,TGTGCCAGCAGCTGGTGGACAGGCATTCAAGAGACCCAGTACTTC,CASSWWTGIQETQYF
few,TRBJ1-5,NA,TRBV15,TGTGCCACCAGCAGAGGATGGCAGGGCAATCAGCCCCAGCATTTT,CATSRGWQGNQPQHF
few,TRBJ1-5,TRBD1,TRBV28,TGTGCCAGCAGAGGACAGGGTTTCAATCAGCCCCAGCATTTT,CASRGQGFNQPQHF
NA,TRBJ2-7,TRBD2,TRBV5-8,TGTGCCAGCAGCTTGGGTCCTAGCGGGGCCCAAACCTACGAGCAGTACTTC,CASSLGPSGAQTYEQYF
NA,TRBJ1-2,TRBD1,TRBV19,TGTGCCAGTAGCCATGGGACAGTACTTAACTATGGCTACACCTTC,CASSHGTVLNYGYTF
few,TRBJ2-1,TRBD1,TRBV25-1,TGTGCCAGCAGTAGGGCTGGGACAGTCTACAATGAGCAGTTCTTC,CASSRAGTVYNEQFF
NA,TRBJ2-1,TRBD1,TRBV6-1,TGTGCCAGCAGTGAAGCCCCGGGACAGGGGGTTGAGCAGTTCTTC,CASSEAPGQGVEQFF
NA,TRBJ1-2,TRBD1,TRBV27,TGTGCCAGCAGTCCCCAAATAGGACAGGCTAACTATGGCTACACCTTC,CASSPQIGQANYGYTF
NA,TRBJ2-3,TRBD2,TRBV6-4,TGTGCCAGCAGCGGGGGGGCTTCAGATACGCAGTATTTT,CASSGGASDTQYF
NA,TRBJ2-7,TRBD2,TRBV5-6,TGTGCCAGCAGCTTGGCACTAGCGCCGCCCTACGAGCAGTACTTC,CASSLALAPPYEQYF
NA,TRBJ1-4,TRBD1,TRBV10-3,TGTGCCATCAGTGATTCGACAGGGAATGAAAAACTGTTTTTT,CAISDSTGNEKLFF
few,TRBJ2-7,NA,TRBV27,TGTGCCAGCAGTGACCAGGGGCTAGAGCAGTACTTC,CASSDQGLEQYF
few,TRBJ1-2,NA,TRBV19,TGTGCCAGTAGTATAGGGGAGGTCCCGGACTATGGCTACACCTTC,CASSIGEVPDYGYTF
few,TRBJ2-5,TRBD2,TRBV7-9,TGTGCCAGCAGCTTACTAGCGGAGTACCAAGAGACCCAGTACTTC,CASSLLAEYQETQYF
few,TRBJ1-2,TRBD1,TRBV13,TGTGCCAGCAGCTCAATGACAGGGATAATTGAATATGGCTACACCTTC,CASSSMTGIIEYGYTF
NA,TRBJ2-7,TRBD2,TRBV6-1,TGTGCCAGCAGTGGAGGACTAGCGGGGGCCTACGAGCAGTACTTC,CASSGGLAGAYEQYF
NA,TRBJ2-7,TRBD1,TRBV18,TGTGCCAGCTCACCACCAACAGGGGGCGACGAGCAGTACTTC,CASSPPTGGDEQYF
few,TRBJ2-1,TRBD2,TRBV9,TGTGCCAGCAGCGTAGATAGCGGGGGGTCCTACAATGAGCAGTTCTTC,CASSVDSGGSYNEQFF
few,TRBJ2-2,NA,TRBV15,TGTGCCACCAGCAGAGATGGAGGGCCCGGGGAGCTGTTTTTT,CATSRDGGPGELFF
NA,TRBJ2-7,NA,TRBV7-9,TGTGCCAGCAGACCCAGCGCTGACTACGAGCAGTACTTC,CASRPSADYEQYF
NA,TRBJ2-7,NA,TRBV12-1,TGTGCCAGCAGCTTTGAGACAGGGGCGACGTCCTACGAGCAGTACTTC,CASSFETGATSYEQYF